Each of the 18 T cell receptor beta chains below was sequenced from the same sample in a study of tissue T cells after allogeneic stem cell transplantation. Described time point: mouse harvest day 14 after allogeneic transplant. Mouse grafts combined 10^7 T-cell-depleted bone marrow cells with 10^6 splenic CD5+ T cells. The repertoire was sequenced with immunoSEQ multiplex PCR; TCRdb's copy has only in-frame clones and lacks some. The data contain fewer than 6,000 clones, around 45% of them seen just once; the ten biggest clones take up 20% to 25%. The specimen sequenced was gut tissue. The receptors come from a female BALB/c mouse given C57BL/6 T cells with graft-versus-host disease after an allogeneic hematopoietic cell transplant.

To note about this clone: The gene names given are mouse names. The read stops 1 residue short of the end of the CDR3; the missing end is completed from the germline J gene. The V call is TRBV3, the J call TRBJ2-5, with a weak D call TRBD1 (6 bases). This CDR3 is built from 14 residues. CDR1 is SNHLY, CDR2 FYNGKV, per germline (reference sequence). The germline V and J ends were trimmed by 3 bases and 1 base, with 8 bases remaining between them. The CDR3 DNA, read in part, is TGTGCCAGCAGCTTTGGACAGTACCAAGACACCCAGTAC. Its protein product is CASSFGQYQDTQY. The whole CDR3 reads CASSFGQYQDTQYF. The complete variable domain, with remaining parts taken from reference TRBV3 and TRBJ2-5, reads GPKVLQIPSHQIIDMGQMVTLNCDPVSNHLYFYWYKQILGQQMEFLVNFYNGKVMEKSKLFKDQFSVERPDGSYFTLKIQPTALEDSAVYFCASSFGQYQDTQYFGPGTRLLVL.

Concerning this clone: Gene names are the mouse ones. The sequenced fragment ends 1 residue before the CDR3 boundary, so the rest is inferred from the germline J gene. This rearrangement joins TRBV19 to TRBJ1-1; D may be TRBD1 (5 bases). Germline V lookup: CDR1 FNHDT, CDR2 SITEND (reference sequence). This CDR3 region has 11 residues. V lost 3 bases and J 8 bases, leaving 8 bases between the germline ends. The CDR3 DNA, read in part, is TGTGCCAGCAGTACAGGGTTGGAAGTCTTC. It is translated as CASSTGLEVF. The full CDR3 protein reads CASSTGLEVFF.

A word on this clone: Gene names are the mouse ones. Read sequence stops 1 residue before the CDR3 end, and the germline J gene provides the missing end. The rearrangement links TRBV5 to TRBJ2-2; 7 nucleotides line up with TRBD1. Trimming at V came to 4 bases and at J to 5 bases, leaving 7 bases not matched to a gene. Germline V CDR1 and CDR2: LGHNA, YNLKQL (reference sequence). The CDR3 length is 15 residues. Here the CDR3 reads CASSLRQGGTGQLYF. The CDR3 bases that were read are TGTGCCAGCAGCCTCAGACAGGGTGGGACCGGGCAGCTCTAC.

This clone is medium-sized. The listed genes are named as in mouse. The CDR3 end falls 1 residue outside the read, so it is completed with the germline J gene. The gene calls are TRBV4 and TRBJ2-7; 10 nucleotides align to TRBD2. Germline CDR1 is LGHDT and CDR2 is YNNKQL (reference sequence). CDR3 length: 14 residues. The trim removed 4 bases at V and 3 bases at J, leaving 3 bases unmatched. CDR3 loop: CASSLGLGNYEQYF. The CDR3 DNA, read in part, is TGTGCCAGCAGCTTGGGACTGGGGAACTATGAACAGTAC.

A remark on this clone: The gene symbols are mouse symbols. The CDR3 extends 1 residue past the end of the read, so its final part is completed from the germline J gene. V is TRBV12-2 and J is TRBJ2-7, with 10 bases identical to TRBD1. From germline, CDR1 is SGHLS and CDR2 HYDKME. The CDR3 totals 14 residues. Losses at the gene ends were 4 bases for V and 7 bases for J; bases not matched to a gene: 9. The CDR3 protein is CASSAGTGAGEQYF. Incomplete CDR3 DNA: TGTGCCAGCTCAGCCGGGACAGGGGCGGGGGAACAGTAC.

About this clone itself: Any gene name here is a mouse gene name. The CDR3 end falls 1 residue outside the read, so it is completed with the germline J gene. The rearrangement links TRBV19 to TRBJ2-5, with TRBD1 matching over 11 bases. Germline CDR1 FNHDT, CDR2 SITEND (reference sequence). The V gene end was trimmed by 2 bases and the J gene end by 3 bases; junction bases not matched to a gene: 2. The CDR3 has 15 residues. The CDR3 sequence: CASSIRDRGQDTQYF. The CDR3 DNA, read in part, is TGTGCCAGCAGTATTCGGGACAGGGGGCAAGACACCCAGTAC. Supplemented by reference TRBV19 and TRBJ2-5, the full variable domain reads GGIITQTPKFLIGQEGQKLTLKCQQNFNHDTMYWYRQDSGKGLRLIYYSITENDLQKGDLSEGYDASREKKSSFSLTVTSAQKNEMAVFLCASSIRDRGQDTQYFGPGTRLLVL.

A word on this clone: These gene names are mouse names. The read finishes 1 residue shy of the CDR3 end, and the germline J gene is used to complete it. This sample includes further DNA sequences coding for the same CDR3. J is TRBJ2-3 and V is TRBV26; D is possibly TRBD2 (7 bases). With 2 bases removed from V and 2 bases from J, the gap between germline ends came to 8 bases. Germline CDR1 and CDR2: KGHPV and FQNQEV (reference sequence). This CDR3 is 14 amino acids long. The CDR3 here is CASSLGGLAETLYF. The CDR3 bases that were read are TGTGCCAGCAGTCTGGGGGGGCTTGCAGAAACGCTGTAT.

Comments on this clone: A far bigger clonotype differs at one base, so this is likely a read error. Gene names are the mouse ones. The read is 1 residue too short to cover the CDR3 end, so that end is filled in from the germline J gene. V usage is TRBV19 and J usage is TRBJ2-1, with TRBD1 identical over 9 bases. The CDR3 sequence is 15 residues long. Germline loops: CDR1 FNHDT, CDR2 SITEND (reference sequence). The covered CDR3 bases are TGTGCCAGCAGTATTCGGGACAGGGACTATGCTCAGCAGTTC. As protein: CASSIRDRDYAQQF. The complete CDR3 sequence is CASSIRDRDYAQQFF.

A note on this clone: The genes are named according to mouse. Read coverage stops 1 residue before the CDR3 terminus; the germline J gene supplies the remainder. The rearrangement links TRBV12-1 to TRBJ1-3; D call uncertain. This CDR3 has 14 residues. Germline loops: CDR1 SGHSN, CDR2 HYEKVE. Deletions cut 4 bases from V and 0 bases from J, with 9 bases between. The CDR3 reads CASSFDNSGNTLYF. The DNA read from the CDR3 is TGTGCCAGCTCCTTCGACAATTCTGGAAATACGCTCTAT.

This clone was observed a handful of times. The genes and germline here are from mouse. Read data end 1 residue before the CDR3 end; the end is taken from the germline J gene. The chain is built from TRBV12-2 and TRBJ2-4; D is perhaps TRBD2 (7 bases). The V gene's germline CDR1 is SGHLS and CDR2 HYDKME. Trimming took off 3 bases at V and 5 bases at J, with 14 bases between the two ends. The CDR3 has 14 amino acids. The CDR3 sequence: CASSRGARGNTLYF. Incomplete CDR3 DNA: TGTGCCAGCTCTAGGGGGGCTCGGGGAAACACCTTGTAC.

A remark on this clone: These gene names are mouse names. The sequenced fragment ends 1 residue before the CDR3 boundary, so the rest is inferred from the germline J gene. The V call is TRBV12-1, the J call TRBJ2-5; either TRBD1 or TRBD2 may fit D (5 bases each). CDR3 size: 14 residues. V was cut by 1 base and J by 1 base, with 8 bases left in between. CDR1 is SGHSN and CDR2 is HYEKVE in the germline V gene. CDR3 sequence: CASSLAGDQDTQYF. The sequenced part of the CDR3 DNA is TGTGCCAGCTCTCTTGCGGGGGACCAAGACACCCAGTAC. Full variable domain (rest looked up from reference TRBV12-1 and TRBJ2-5): DSGVVQSPRHIIKEKGGRSVLTCIPISGHSNVVWYQQTLGKELKFLIQHYEKVERDKGFLPSRFSVQQFDDYHSEMNMSALELEDSAMYFCASSLAGDQDTQYFGPGTRLLVL.

With respect to this clone: The germline and genes are mouse ones. The read gets to within 1 residue of the CDR3 end, and the germline J gene fills in the rest. The chain joins TRBV13-2 to TRBJ1-1; D may be TRBD1 (5 bases). The V end lost 0 bases, the J end lost 5 bases, and 14 bases lay between the germline ends. The CDR3 covers 15 residues. Germline CDR1 is NNHNN and CDR2 is SYGAGS (reference sequence). CDR3 DNA (partial): TGTGCCAGCGGTGATGCAGGCCAGGGAGGGACAGAAGTCTTC. It encodes CASGDAGQGGTEVF. The entire CDR3 sequence reads CASGDAGQGGTEVFF.

Regarding this clone: All gene names here are mouse names. The read terminates 1 residue before the CDR3 end, so the remaining end is supplied by the germline J gene. Other DNA sequences in the same sample also yield this CDR3. The V gene is TRBV16, the J gene TRBJ2-7, with D possibly TRBD1 on 5 matching bases. Per germline, CDR1 SGHSA and CDR2 FRNQAP. V was shortened by 4 bases and J by 0 bases, with 10 bases between the two germline ends. There are 14 residues in the CDR3. The CDR3 here is CASSSQGSSYEQYF. CDR3 DNA, as far as it was read: TGTGCAAGCAGCTCTCAGGGCAGCTCCTATGAACAGTAC.

Points on this clone: Each gene name is a mouse one. Read data end 1 residue before the CDR3 end; the end is taken from the germline J gene. The chain joins TRBV3 to TRBJ2-2, with D tentatively TRBD1 (6 bases). This CDR3 spans 14 amino acids. Germline V lookup: CDR1 SNHLY, CDR2 FYNGKV (reference sequence). Trimming took off 5 bases at V and 1 base at J, with 8 bases between the two ends. The CDR3 here is CASSQQGNTGQLYF. The DNA read from the CDR3 is TGTGCCAGCAGCCAACAGGGAAACACCGGGCAGCTCTAC. Supplemented by reference TRBV3 and TRBJ2-2, the full variable domain reads GPKVLQIPSHQIIDMGQMVTLNCDPVSNHLYFYWYKQILGQQMEFLVNFYNGKVMEKSKLFKDQFSVERPDGSYFTLKIQPTALEDSAVYFCASSQQGNTGQLYFGEGSKLTVL.

This clone is large in the sample. Gene labels here are mouse ones. The CDR3 end falls 1 residue outside the read, so it is completed with the germline J gene. The chain recombines TRBV5 with TRBJ2-5; perhaps TRBD2 as D (6 bases). Trimming shortened V by 1 base and J by 0 bases, and 8 bases separated the two germline ends. The CDR3 loop spans 15 amino acids. Germline CDR1 LGHNA, CDR2 YNLKQL (reference sequence). CDR3 protein: CASSQGWGNQDTQYF. The sequenced CDR3 bases are TGTGCCAGCAGCCAAGGATGGGGGAACCAAGACACCCAGTAC.

As for this clone: Germline and genes here are mouse. The DNA ends 1 residue before the CDR3 does, and the rest of the CDR3 is filled in from the germline J gene. This chain connects TRBV20 to TRBJ2-5; 7 nucleotides line up with TRBD1. Unmatched junction bases numbered 6, after V lost 3 bases and J lost 3 bases. The length of the CDR3 is 14 residues. From germline, CDR1 is GFQATS and CDR2 STVNSAI. CDR3 DNA, as far as it was read: TGTGGTGCTAGATCCGGGACAGTGCAAGACACCCAGTAC. Its translation: CGARSGTVQDTQY. The full CDR3 is CGARSGTVQDTQYF.

For this clone: All gene names here are mouse names. The read is 1 residue too short to cover the CDR3 end, so that end is filled in from the germline J gene. This chain connects TRBV31 to TRBJ1-3; D is perhaps TRBD1 (6 bases). Germline V gene data show CDR1 as GKSSPN and CDR2 as SITVG. The CDR3 is made up of 16 amino acids. Deletions cut 0 bases from V and 0 bases from J, with 12 bases between. The CDR3 DNA, read in part, is TGTGCCTGGAGTCTAGGAGGGGGTAATTCTGGAAATACGCTCTAT. Its translation: CAWSLGGGNSGNTLY. The full CDR3 protein reads CAWSLGGGNSGNTLYF.

In this sample, this clone turned up a few times. The germline and genes are mouse ones. The read terminates 1 residue ahead of where the CDR3 ends, so the germline J gene completes it. V gene TRBV1 combines with J gene TRBJ1-1, with 8 bases lining up with TRBD1. V lost 4 bases and J lost 4; bases outside the gene matches: 5. The CDR3 totals 14 residues. From germline, CDR1 is NSQYPW and CDR2 LRSPGD (reference sequence). The CDR3 reads CTCSGDRGGTEVFF. Partial CDR3 DNA: TGCACCTGCAGTGGAGACAGGGGTGGCACAGAAGTCTTC.